Below, 14 T cell receptor beta chains from the same sample are listed, as sequenced in a study of T-cell memory formation after mild COVID-19. TCRdb itself ran the 5' RACE reads through MiXCR, one entry per CDR3 protein. Of 380,000 or so distinct CDR3 sequences listed, around 15% are singletons. Sample: PBMCs or a T cell subset sorted from them (not recorded which). The receptors stem from a man younger than 35 who had mild COVID-19 (a few samples of this study predate the infection). Cell type and time point are not known.

The chain recombines TRBV5-1 with TRBJ2-2; tentatively, D is TRBD1 (5 bases). The CDR3 totals 15 residues. From germline, CDR1 is SGHRS and CDR2 YFSETQ. The germline V and J ends were trimmed by 1 base and 4 bases, with 11 bases remaining between them. Here the CDR3 reads CASSLYQGGTGELFF. Written as DNA, the CDR3 is TGCGCCAGCAGCTTGTACCAGGGTGGCACCGGGGAGCTGTTTTTT.

This clonotype turned up a few times. The rearrangement links TRBV4-3 to TRBJ1-2; D remains ambiguous. V was clipped by 1 base and J by 0 bases, with 12 bases between them. CDR3 length: 16 residues. Germline CDR1 reads LGHNA; CDR2 reads YSLEER. The CDR3 spells CASSQAPDGSNYGYTF. As DNA, the CDR3 is TGCGCCAGCAGCCAAGCACCGGACGGATCTAACTATGGCTACACCTTC.

The chain couples TRBV12-3 or TRBV12-4 to TRBJ2-5; 7 bases line up with TRBD1. The length of the CDR3 is 13 residues. Trimming cost V 6 bases and J 5 bases; bases outside gene matches: 6. CDR3: CASSNRGGETQYF. The CDR3 DNA follows: TGTGCCAGCAGCAACAGGGGTGGGGAGACCCAGTACTTC.

The V call is TRBV20-1, the J call TRBJ2-5; TRBD2 matches at 7 bases. Per germline, CDR1 DFQATT and CDR2 SNEGSKA (reference sequence). The length of the CDR3 is 14 residues. The ends lost 6 bases at V and 2 bases at J; junction bases unmatched: 9. The CDR3 region is CSAKGRAGQETQYF. The CDR3, as DNA: TGCAGTGCAAAAGGGAGGGCGGGGCAAGAGACCCAGTACTTC.

The J gene is TRBJ1-1, the V gene TRBV4-1; D perhaps matches TRBD1 (5 bases). The V end lost 1 base, the J end lost 6 bases, and 12 bases lay between the germline ends. Germline assignment: CDR1 MGHRA and CDR2 YSYEKL. This CDR3 comprises 14 residues. Written as DNA, the CDR3 is TGCGCCAGCAGCCAAGGCAGGGAATCCGCTGAAGCTTTCTTT. This gives the protein CASSQGRESAEAFF.

This clonotype was seen only a few times. The gene calls are TRBV28 and TRBJ2-3, with D possibly being TRBD2 (6 bases). The CDR3 totals 15 residues. With 6 bases removed from V and 4 bases from J, the gap between germline ends came to 17 bases. Germline V lookup: CDR1 MDHEN, CDR2 SYDVKM. The CDR3 nucleotides are TGTGCCAGCAGCATTCGGACTGGAGGGCCAGATACGCAGTATTTT. It yields the protein CASSIRTGGPDTQYF.

The chain uses TRBV5-6 and TRBJ1-2; D possibly corresponds to TRBD1 (5 bases). V gave up 4 bases and J gave up 11 bases, with 12 bases separating them. Germline lookup yields CDR1 SGHDT and CDR2 YYEEEE. The CDR3 covers 11 residues. The CDR3 here is CASSLKWGYTF. In DNA form, the CDR3 reads TGTGCCAGCAGCCTCAAGTGGGGGTACACCTTC.

This clonotype was found a few times. The genes are TRBV6-5 and TRBJ1-1; no clear D gene. The CDR3 length is 12 residues. Per the germline V gene, CDR1 is MNHEY and CDR2 is SVGAGI. Between the trimmed V and J ends, which lost 8 bases and 7 bases, there was a span of 14 bases. DNA for the CDR3: TGTGCCAGCCAAACGGGAGGAGGTGAAGCTTTCTTT. Amino acid sequence: CASQTGGGEAFF.

The V and J genes are TRBV7-9 and TRBJ2-1; a possible D gene is TRBD2 (6 bases). The CDR3 sequence is 16 residues long. Per the germline V gene, CDR1 is SEHNR and CDR2 is FQNEAQ (reference sequence). The V and J ends lost 2 bases and 5 bases respectively, with 16 bases between them. The CDR3 region has the DNA TGTGCCAGCAGCTTATCCCGCACGGGGGATGACAATGAGCAGTTCTTC. Protein product: CASSLSRTGDDNEQFF.

This chain links TRBV9 with TRBJ2-3; D is undetermined. The CDR3 is made up of 14 amino acids. Deletions cut 4 bases from V and 4 bases from J, with 13 bases between. Germline CDR1 reads SGDLS; CDR2 reads YYNGEE. The CDR3, as DNA: TGTGCCAGCAGCATCATGACCCCCGCAGATACGCAGTATTTT. This encodes CASSIMTPADTQYF.

This chain joins TRBV5-5 and TRBJ2-2; D uncertain. From germline, CDR1 is SGHKS and CDR2 YYEKEE (reference sequence). V was clipped by 0 bases and J by 5 bases, with 11 bases between them. The CDR3 covers 15 residues. The CDR3 loop is CASSLDPLVTGELFF. CDR3 nucleotides: TGTGCCAGCAGCTTGGACCCCCTGGTAACCGGGGAGCTGTTTTTT.

This clonotype has a handful of counts. CDR3 nucleotide sequence: TGCAGTGCTAGGGGACCGCAGCCGGGCCCGCTGTTTTTT. Protein: CSARGPQPGPLFF. The V gene is TRBV20-1, the J gene TRBJ2-2; D could derive from TRBD1 or TRBD2 (5 bases each). Trimming shortened V by 3 bases and J by 13 bases, and 18 bases separated the two germline ends. This CDR3 spans 13 amino acids. Per germline, CDR1 DFQATT and CDR2 SNEGSKA (reference sequence).

The chain couples TRBV20-1 to TRBJ1-4, with D uncertain. Trimming left V 1 base short and J 5 bases short, with 11 bases between. CDR1 is DFQATT, CDR2 SNEGSKA, per germline (reference sequence). The CDR3 runs to 14 residues. The chain's CDR3 is CSARGPATNEKLFF. The CDR3, as DNA: TGCAGTGCTAGAGGGCCCGCCACAAATGAAAAACTGTTTTTT.

In its sample, this clonotype was seen many times. V usage is TRBV4-3 and J usage is TRBJ2-3, with D possibly TRBD1 on 6 matching bases. Trimming took off 4 bases at V and 6 bases at J, with 17 bases between the two ends. The CDR3 spans 15 residues. Per germline, CDR1 LGHNA and CDR2 YSLEER. DNA of the CDR3: TGCGCCAGCAGCCCCCTACAGGGACGGTTGGATACGCAGTATTTT. As protein: CASSPLQGRLDTQYF.